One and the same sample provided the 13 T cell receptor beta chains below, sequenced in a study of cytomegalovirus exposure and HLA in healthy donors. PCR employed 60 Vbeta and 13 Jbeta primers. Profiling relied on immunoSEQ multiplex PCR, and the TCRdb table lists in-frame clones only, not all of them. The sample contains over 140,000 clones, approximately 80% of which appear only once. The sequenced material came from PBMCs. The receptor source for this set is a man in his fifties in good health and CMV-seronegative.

CDR3 coding DNA: TGTGCCAGCAGTTTATCGAGAGGGGGTATACACATTCAGTACTTC. Protein product: CASSLSRGGIHIQYF. The V gene is TRBV27, the J gene TRBJ2-4; a weak D match, TRBD1 (6 bases). The CDR3 covers 15 residues. V shed 0 bases and J shed 8 bases, with 14 bases lying between them. Germline CDR1 and CDR2: MNHEY and SMNVEV (reference sequence).

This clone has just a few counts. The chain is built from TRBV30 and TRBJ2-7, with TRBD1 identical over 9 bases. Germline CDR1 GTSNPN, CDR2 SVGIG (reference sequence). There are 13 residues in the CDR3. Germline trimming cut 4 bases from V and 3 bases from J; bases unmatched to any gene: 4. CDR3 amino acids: CAWTRDRVYEQYF. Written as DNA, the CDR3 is TGTGCCTGGACCCGGGACAGGGTCTACGAGCAGTACTTC.

The CDR3 is CASSLTSGGATDTQYF. DNA for the CDR3: TGTGCCAGCAGCTTGACTAGCGGGGGGGCGACAGATACGCAGTATTTT. The chain is built from TRBV5-4 and TRBJ2-3; 13 bases map to TRBD2. The germline V gene has CDR1 SGHNT and CDR2 YYREEE (reference sequence). The length of the CDR3 is 16 residues. Germline trimming cut 1 base from V and 3 bases from J; bases unmatched to any gene: 2.

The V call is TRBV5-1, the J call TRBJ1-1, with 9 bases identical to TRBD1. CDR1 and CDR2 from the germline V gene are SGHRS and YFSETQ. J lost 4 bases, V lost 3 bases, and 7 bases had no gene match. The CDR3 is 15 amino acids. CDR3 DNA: TGCGCCAGCAGCTCGTCGACAGGGGGGGGCACTGAAGCTTTCTTT. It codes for CASSSSTGGGTEAFF.

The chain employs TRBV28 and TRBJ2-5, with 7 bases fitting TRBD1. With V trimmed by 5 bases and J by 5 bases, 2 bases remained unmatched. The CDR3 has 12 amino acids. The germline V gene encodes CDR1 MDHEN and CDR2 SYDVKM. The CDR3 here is CASSRGRETQYF. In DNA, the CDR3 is TGTGCCAGCAGTAGGGGGCGCGAGACCCAGTACTTC.

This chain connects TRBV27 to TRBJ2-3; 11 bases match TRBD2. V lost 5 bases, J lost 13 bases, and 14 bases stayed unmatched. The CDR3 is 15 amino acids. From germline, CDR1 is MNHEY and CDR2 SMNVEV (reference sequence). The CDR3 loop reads CASSPGTSGPQREYF. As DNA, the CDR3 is TGTGCCAGCAGTCCCGGGACTAGCGGCCCCCAGAGGGAGTATTTT.

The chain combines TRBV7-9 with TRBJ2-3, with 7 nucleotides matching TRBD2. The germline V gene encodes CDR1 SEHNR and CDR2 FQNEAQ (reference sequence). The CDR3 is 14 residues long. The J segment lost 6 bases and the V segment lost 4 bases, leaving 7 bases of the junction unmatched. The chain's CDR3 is CASSWTRGGDTQYF. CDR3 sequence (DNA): TGTGCCAGCAGCTGGACTAGGGGCGGTGATACGCAGTATTTT.

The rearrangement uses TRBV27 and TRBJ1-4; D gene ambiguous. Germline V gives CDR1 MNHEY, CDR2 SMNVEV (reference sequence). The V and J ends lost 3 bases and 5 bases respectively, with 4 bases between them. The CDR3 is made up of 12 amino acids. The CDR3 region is CASSFLNEKLFF. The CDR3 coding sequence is TGTGCCAGCAGTTTTCTAAATGAAAAACTGTTTTTT.

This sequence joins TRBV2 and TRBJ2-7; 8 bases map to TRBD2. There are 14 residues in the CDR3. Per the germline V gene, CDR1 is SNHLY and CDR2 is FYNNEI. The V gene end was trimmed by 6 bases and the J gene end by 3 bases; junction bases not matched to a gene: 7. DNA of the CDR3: TGTGCCAGCAGCGATCGGGGGGGTTACTACGAGCAGTACTTC. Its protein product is CASSDRGGYYEQYF.

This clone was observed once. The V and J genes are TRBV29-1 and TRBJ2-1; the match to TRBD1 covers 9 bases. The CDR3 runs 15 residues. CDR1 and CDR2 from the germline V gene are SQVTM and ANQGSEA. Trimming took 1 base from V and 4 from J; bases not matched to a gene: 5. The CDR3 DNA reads TGCAGCGTTGAAGCCTCCGGGACAGGGTACAATGAGCAGTTCTTC. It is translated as CSVEASGTGYNEQFF.

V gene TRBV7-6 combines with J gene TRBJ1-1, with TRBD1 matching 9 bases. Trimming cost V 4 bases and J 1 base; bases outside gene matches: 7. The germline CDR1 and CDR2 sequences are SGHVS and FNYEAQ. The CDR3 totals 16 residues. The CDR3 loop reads CASSYLQGAWNTEAFF. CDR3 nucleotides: TGTGCCAGCAGCTACTTACAGGGGGCGTGGAACACTGAAGCTTTCTTT.

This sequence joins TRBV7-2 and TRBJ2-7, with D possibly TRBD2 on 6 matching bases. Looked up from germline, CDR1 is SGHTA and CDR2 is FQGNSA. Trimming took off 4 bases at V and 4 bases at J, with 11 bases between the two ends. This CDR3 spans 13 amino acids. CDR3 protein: CASSSIGGYEQYF. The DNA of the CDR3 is TGTGCCAGCAGCTCAATCGGGGGTTACGAGCAGTACTTC.

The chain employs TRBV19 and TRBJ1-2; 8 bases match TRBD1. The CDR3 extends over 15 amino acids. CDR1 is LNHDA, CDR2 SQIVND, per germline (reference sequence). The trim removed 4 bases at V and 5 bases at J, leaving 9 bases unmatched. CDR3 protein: CASSTRQGTRYGYTF. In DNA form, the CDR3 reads TGTGCCAGTAGTACTCGACAGGGGACGCGATATGGCTACACCTTC. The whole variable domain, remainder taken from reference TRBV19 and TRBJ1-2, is DGGITQSPKYLFRKEGQNVTLSCEQNLNHDAMYWYRQDPGQGLRLIYYSQIVNDFQKGDIAEGYSVSREKKESFPLTVTSAQKNPTAFYLCASSTRQGTRYGYTFGSGTRLTVV.